Listed below are T cell receptor beta chains from one sample, sequenced in a study of T cells in Graves' hyperthyroidism and ophthalmopathy. From the multiplex PCR reads, TCRdb called clonotypes with MiXCR, one entry per CDR3 protein. This table holds around 300,000 distinct CDR3 sequences, approximately 14% found once. The specimen sequenced was blood. Every receptor here comes from a woman aged 40 to 49 with Graves' hyperthyroidism. Both conserved end residues are part of each CDR3. Fields, in order: clone size, V gene, CDR3 length, D gene, J gene, CDR3 protein, CDR3 DNA. The D gene is left open where the match is weak. A clone size is listed for some rows: how often the clone was seen (once, few, many), or a class if it is expanded.

NA,TRBV7-2,15,NA,TRBJ2-4,CASRHEDKSGNIQYF,TGTGCCAGCAGGCACGAGGACAAATCGGGAAACATTCAGTACTTC
many,TRBV30,12,NA,TRBJ1-5,CAWSFANQPQHF,TGTGCCTGGAGCTTTGCCAATCAGCCCCAGCATTTT
many,TRBV7-9,14,TRBD1,TRBJ2-5,CASSLATGSETQYF,TGTGCCAGCAGCTTAGCGACAGGGTCAGAGACCCAGTACTTC
few,TRBV25-1,15,NA,TRBJ1-6,CASSEYRGGDSPLHF,TGTGCCAGCAGTGAATACAGGGGTGGGGATTCACCCCTCCACTTT
once,TRBV7-9,17,TRBD1,TRBJ1-4,CAGSLGGKGTGDEKLFF,TGTGCCGGCAGCTTAGGTGGGAAAGGGACAGGGGATGAAAAACTGTTTTTT
NA,TRBV6-8,14,TRBD1,TRBJ2-5,CAISEGQYQETQYF,TGTGCCATCAGTGAGGGACAGTACCAAGAGACCCAGTACTTC
many,TRBV7-2,15,NA,TRBJ2-1,CASSLSPGTSNEQFF,TGTGCCAGCAGCCTCTCCCCCGGGACATCCAATGAGCAGTTCTTC
NA,TRBV9,15,NA,TRBJ2-1,CASSVAGEPYNEQFF,TGTGCCAGCAGCGTAGCAGGGGAGCCCTACAATGAGCAGTTCTTC
NA,TRBV6-6,20,TRBD1,TRBJ1-4,CASSYFRPTGTVRGNEKLFF,TGTGCCAGCAGTTACTTCCGACCAACCGGGACAGTGAGGGGAAATGAAAAACTGTTTTTT
many,TRBV2,15,NA,TRBJ2-1,CASRVGVGLINEQFF,TGTGCCAGCAGGGTAGGGGTCGGTTTAATCAATGAGCAGTTCTTC
many,TRBV30,12,NA,TRBJ2-1,CAWSEGRNEQFF,TGTGCCTGGAGTGAAGGACGCAATGAGCAGTTCTTC
many,TRBV27,15,TRBD1,TRBJ2-1,CASSLSGTGSGEQFF,TGTGCCAGCAGCCTCTCCGGGACAGGGTCAGGTGAGCAGTTCTTC
many,TRBV11-2,12,NA,TRBJ2-3,CASQPPPDTQYF,TGTGCCAGCCAACCCCCGCCAGATACGCAGTATTTT
many,TRBV5-8,14,NA,TRBJ2-1,CASSLARARNEQFF,TGTGCCAGCAGCTTGGCCAGGGCTAGAAATGAGCAGTTCTTC
few,TRBV6-4,15,TRBD1,TRBJ2-2,CASSLHRGVAGELFF,TGTGCCAGCAGTTTGCACAGGGGTGTGGCCGGGGAGCTGTTTTTT
many,TRBV6-1,12,NA,TRBJ1-2,CASSSGQGSYTF,TGTGCCAGCAGTAGCGGGCAGGGATCCTACACCTTC
NA,TRBV25-1,15,NA,TRBJ2-2,CASSELSANTGELFF,TGTGCCAGCAGTGAATTGTCAGCGAACACCGGGGAGCTGTTTTTT
many,TRBV5-8,14,TRBD2,TRBJ2-5,CASSLLREEGTQYF,TGTGCCAGCAGCTTGCTGCGGGAGGAAGGGACCCAGTACTTC
few,TRBV6-1,13,NA,TRBJ2-7,CASSPQGLYEQYF,TGTGCCAGCAGTCCGCAGGGTCTGTACGAGCAGTACTTC
many,TRBV28,12,NA,TRBJ2-4,CASSLYSGRRYF,TGTGCCAGCAGTTTATATAGCGGTAGGAGGTACTTC
many,TRBV20-1,18,NA,TRBJ2-6,CSARDRRTGSSGANVLTF,TGCAGTGCTAGAGATAGAAGGACGGGTAGCTCTGGGGCCAACGTCCTGACTTTC
many,TRBV2,13,NA,TRBJ1-1,CANIEVMNTEAFF,TGTGCCAACATAGAGGTCATGAACACTGAAGCTTTCTTT
many,TRBV12-3/TRBV12-4,13,NA,TRBJ1-5,CASSIARDQPQHF,TGTGCCAGCAGCATAGCGCGGGATCAGCCCCAGCATTTT
many,TRBV7-2,14,TRBD1,TRBJ2-5,CASSAGTGRETQYF,TGTGCCAGCAGCGCCGGGACAGGGAGAGAGACCCAGTACTTC
many,TRBV11-2,15,TRBD2,TRBJ2-5,CASTQLAGGTETQYF,TGTGCCAGCACCCAGCTAGCGGGAGGTACGGAGACCCAGTACTTC
many,TRBV12-3/TRBV12-4,13,NA,TRBJ1-4,CASTLREGEKLFF,TGTGCCAGCACGCTAAGGGAGGGCGAAAAACTGTTTTTT
few,TRBV12-3/TRBV12-4,14,NA,TRBJ2-7,CASRRPGPTNEQYF,TGTGCCAGCAGACGACCGGGACCCACGAACGAGCAGTACTTC
many,TRBV12-3/TRBV12-4,13,NA,TRBJ2-7,CASSQVGPYEQYF,TGTGCCAGCAGTCAGGTGGGGCCCTACGAGCAGTACTTC
many,TRBV5-5,15,TRBD2,TRBJ2-7,CASSELAGRSYEQYF,TGTGCCAGCAGCGAACTAGCGGGAAGGTCCTACGAGCAGTACTTC
many,TRBV7-2,16,TRBD2,TRBJ2-1,CASSPRALAEYNEQFF,TGTGCCAGCAGCCCTAGGGCGCTAGCGGAGTACAATGAGCAGTTCTTC
NA,TRBV15,18,NA,TRBJ2-6,CATSRPPGDMSGANVLTF,TGTGCCACCAGCAGACCTCCAGGGGACATGTCTGGGGCCAACGTCCTGACTTTC
many,TRBV15,13,NA,TRBJ2-7,CATSNYMQGEQYF,TGTGCCACCAGCAATTACATGCAAGGGGAGCAGTACTTC
few,TRBV29-1,17,TRBD2,TRBJ2-3,CSVKPGLAGIGTDTQYF,TGCAGCGTCAAGCCGGGACTAGCGGGAATCGGCACAGATACGCAGTATTTT
many,TRBV2,15,TRBD1,TRBJ1-2,CASSVTGTGLRGYTF,TGTGCCAGCAGTGTCACCGGGACAGGGTTAAGGGGCTACACCTTC
many,TRBV2,14,TRBD1,TRBJ1-6,CASSPQGGTSPLHF,TGTGCCAGCAGCCCACAGGGGGGGACTTCACCCCTCCACTTT
many,TRBV7-9,14,NA,TRBJ2-3,CASSFDRLTDTQYF,TGTGCCAGCAGCTTCGACAGGCTCACAGATACGCAGTATTTT
many,TRBV12-3/TRBV12-4,16,TRBD2,TRBJ2-7,CASSSPGREGKYEQYF,TGTGCCAGCAGTAGCCCAGGGCGGGAGGGTAAGTACGAGCAGTACTTC
many,TRBV11-3,15,TRBD1,TRBJ1-2,CASSSSGQGIYGYTF,TGTGCCAGCAGCTCAAGTGGACAGGGAATCTATGGCTACACCTTC